The 7 T cell receptor beta chains reported below all come from one sample, sequenced in a study of T-cell reconstitution after alpha-beta-depleted transplantation in children. The TCRbeta library was prepared with unique molecular identifiers. TCRdb processed the PCR reads anew with MiXCR; each CDR3 protein has one entry. The sample has roughly 170,000 distinct CDR3 sequences, around 6.8% seen once; the top ten hold more than 2.5%. The sample in question was PBMCs from the stem cell graft donor, obtained from the stem cell graft. The receptors were gathered from a human donor who donated a stem cell graft to a child with Wiskott-Aldrich syndrome.

In its sample, this clonotype was seen many times. This sequence joins TRBV14 and TRBJ2-7; tentative D call: TRBD2 (5 bases). Germline V gives CDR1 SGHDN, CDR2 FVKESK. The CDR3 covers 16 residues. V shed 0 bases and J shed 3 bases, with 15 bases lying between them. The CDR3 region is CASSQDNFLAGYEQYF. Written as DNA, the CDR3 is TGTGCCAGCAGCCAAGATAACTTCCTAGCAGGCTACGAGCAGTACTTC.

The chain couples TRBV7-9 to TRBJ1-5; D is unresolved. Germline V lookup: CDR1 SEHNR, CDR2 FQNEAQ (reference sequence). V lost 4 bases and J lost 4, with 14 bases in between. The CDR3 extends over 15 amino acids. The CDR3 DNA follows: TGTGCCAGCAGCTCGGATACCCGGGGAAATCAGCCCCAGCATTTT. Protein sequence: CASSSDTRGNQPQHF.

This clonotype was counted between two and nine times. The chain couples TRBV28 to TRBJ2-6; a weak D match, TRBD2 (6 bases). The V and J ends lost 6 bases and 0 bases respectively, with 15 bases between them. CDR3 length equals 17 residues. Germline loops: CDR1 MDHEN, CDR2 SYDVKM. The CDR3 sequence: CASSTLGRSSGANVLTF. The CDR3 DNA reads as TGTGCCAGCAGCACCCTTGGGAGGTCCTCTGGGGCCAACGTCCTGACTTTC.

This clonotype was seen at least ten times. The chain carries TRBV5-1 and TRBJ2-1; possibly TRBD2 for D (6 bases). CDR1 and CDR2 (germline): SGHRS, YFSETQ. This CDR3 is built from 14 residues. V gave up 4 bases and J gave up 3 bases, with 11 bases separating them. CDR3 sequence reads: CASSKEGGYNEQFF. The DNA of the CDR3 is TGCGCCAGCAGCAAGGAGGGAGGCTACAATGAGCAGTTCTTC.

V and J are TRBV30 and TRBJ2-5; D may be TRBD1 or TRBD2 (6 bases each). Germline lookup yields CDR1 GTSNPN and CDR2 SVGIG (reference sequence). V lost 3 bases, J lost 1 base, and 21 bases lay in between. CDR3 length: 17 amino acids. CDR3: CAWSHRGASGLQETQYF. CDR3 in DNA: TGTGCCTGGAGCCATAGGGGGGCTTCCGGTCTCCAAGAGACCCAGTACTTC.

In its sample, this clonotype was seen many times. The chain couples TRBV29-1 to TRBJ1-1; D ambiguous. From germline, CDR1 is SQVTM and CDR2 ANQGSEA. This CDR3 is 19 amino acids long. V lost 3 bases, J lost 1 base, and 27 bases lay in between. The CDR3 sequence is CSVDKGYWEPVAQNTEAFF. The CDR3 nucleotides are TGCAGCGTTGATAAAGGATATTGGGAACCAGTGGCGCAGAACACTGAAGCTTTCTTT.

There are many counts of this clonotype. The chain combines TRBV29-1 with TRBJ1-1; tentative D call: TRBD1 (6 bases). Germline CDR1 reads SQVTM; CDR2 reads ANQGSEA. The length of the CDR3 is 13 residues. V gave up 8 bases and J gave up 3 bases, with 16 bases separating them. CDR3 residues: CSSYRVLDTEAFF. The CDR3 DNA reads TGCAGCTCATACAGGGTTTTGGACACTGAAGCTTTCTTT.